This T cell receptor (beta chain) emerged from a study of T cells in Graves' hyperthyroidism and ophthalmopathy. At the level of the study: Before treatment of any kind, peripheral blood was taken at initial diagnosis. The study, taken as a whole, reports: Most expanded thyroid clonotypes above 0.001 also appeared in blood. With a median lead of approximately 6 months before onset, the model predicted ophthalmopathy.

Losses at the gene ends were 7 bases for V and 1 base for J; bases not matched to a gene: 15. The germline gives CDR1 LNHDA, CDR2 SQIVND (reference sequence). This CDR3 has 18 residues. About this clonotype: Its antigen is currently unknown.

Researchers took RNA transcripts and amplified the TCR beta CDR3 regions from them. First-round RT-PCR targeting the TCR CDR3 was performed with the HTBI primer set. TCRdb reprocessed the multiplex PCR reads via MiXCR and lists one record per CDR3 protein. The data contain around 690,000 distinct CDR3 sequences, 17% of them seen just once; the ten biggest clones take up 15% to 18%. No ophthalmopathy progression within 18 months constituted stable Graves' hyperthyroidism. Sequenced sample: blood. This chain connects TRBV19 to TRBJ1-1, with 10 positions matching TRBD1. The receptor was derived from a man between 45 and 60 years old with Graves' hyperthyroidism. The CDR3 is CASTEPRDRGRRNTEAFF. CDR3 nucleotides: TGTGCCAGTACCGAACCCAGGGACAGGGGTCGTCGGAACACTGAAGCTTTCTTT.